This T cell receptor beta chain was sequenced for a study of identical twins. TCRdb passed the 5' RACE reads through MiXCR, listing each CDR3 protein once. Of approximately 630,000 distinct CDR3 sequences in the sample, just over 7% are singletons; the top ten hold 1.6%. With 1 base removed from V and 4 bases from J, the gap between germline ends came to 11 bases. Germline V gives CDR1 SGHRS, CDR2 YFSETQ. CDR3 length: 14 amino acids. This same sample was also part of a study on yellow fever vaccine responses in identical twins. This second report adds: Twins reportedly mounted vaccine T cell responses that seemed partly convergent, partly personalized.

Sequencing was done on a sample of PBMCs. The sequence came from a woman under 30 in good health. V gene TRBV5-1 combines with J gene TRBJ2-5; D might be TRBD1 or TRBD2, each matching 5 bases. CDR3 amino acids: CASSLSQGPETQYF. In DNA, the CDR3 is TGCGCCAGCAGCTTGAGTCAGGGACCAGAGACCCAGTACTTC.